This TCR beta chain was sequenced for a study of cytomegalovirus exposure and HLA in healthy donors. Study in general: The same platform was used for the 120 validation repertoires and the roughly 700 first-cohort repertoires, a later analysis reported. Overall study findings and caveats: Cytomegalovirus-associated status was assigned to approximately 160 TCR beta chains. Rare sequences made up most TCRs, while some public TCRs were found in many donors.

Worth noting for this clone: No antigen is known for it.

Clones were sequenced by immunoSEQ multiplex PCR, and TCRdb holds only the in-frame ones, with some missing. Seen here are 140,000 to 150,000 clones, more than 85% observed once, and the top ten hold about 0.64%. This receptor was obtained from a young man in good health and CMV-seronegative. The material sequenced was PBMCs.

The CDR3 reads CASSIGLAGYYNEQFF. In nucleotides, the CDR3 is TGTGCCAGTAGTATAGGCCTAGCGGGATACTACAATGAGCAGTTCTTC. This chain links TRBV19 with TRBJ2-1; 9 positions match TRBD2. This CDR3 spans 16 amino acids. Trimming removed 1 base from V and 3 bases from J; junction bases left unmatched: 4. Germline-derived CDR1 and CDR2 are LNHDA and SQIVND (reference sequence).